One and the same sample provided the 12 T cell receptor beta chains below, sequenced in a study of identical twins. One entry per CDR3 protein, called by TCRdb with MiXCR from the 5' RACE reads. Counted here are about 890,000 distinct CDR3 sequences, 10% to 15% occurring once; the ten biggest clones make up about 1.6%. The same data also went into a second study, on yellow fever vaccine responses in identical twins.

The sample was PBMCs. The receptors here all came from a woman in her late teens or twenties in good health.

The V gene is TRBV6-2 or TRBV6-3, the J gene TRBJ2-6, with D perhaps matching TRBD1 (6 bases). The ends were cut back, 2 bases at V and 0 bases at J, with 20 bases in the middle. In germline, CDR1 is MNHEY, CDR2 SVGEGT. The CDR3 runs to 20 residues. The CDR3, as DNA: TGTGCCAGCAGTTACCCTCAAGACAGGACCCATAACTCTGGGGCCAACGTCCTGACTTTC. As protein: CASSYPQDRTHNSGANVLTF.

The rearrangement joins TRBV10-3 to TRBJ2-3; 15 nucleotides align to TRBD2. Germline V CDR1 and CDR2: ENHRY, SYGVKD. With 0 bases clipped from V and 6 bases from J, the junction kept 4 bases outside the gene matches. The CDR3 is 17 amino acids. Written as DNA, the CDR3 is TGTGCCATCAGTGAGTCGGGGACTAGCGGGAGGACGGATACGCAGTATTTT. It is translated as CAISESGTSGRTDTQYF.

The sample holds a few counts of this clonotype. V and J are TRBV5-1 and TRBJ2-7; 13 nucleotides align to TRBD2. V dropped 0 bases and J dropped 0; count of bases not matched to a gene: 3. Per the germline V gene, CDR1 is SGHRS and CDR2 is YFSETQ. The CDR3 has 17 amino acids. The CDR3 sequence: CASSLGTSGSYSYEQYF. CDR3 nucleotides: TGCGCCAGCAGCTTGGGGACTAGCGGGAGCTACTCCTACGAGCAGTACTTC.

This clonotype showed up just a few times. V usage is TRBV20-1 and J usage is TRBJ2-1, with 11 bases that match TRBD1. Per germline, CDR1 DFQATT and CDR2 SNEGSKA (reference sequence). This CDR3 is built from 15 residues. V was pared by 1 base and J by 6 bases, with 5 bases of the junction left unmatched. The CDR3 sequence: CSARVPGTGGNEQFF. Written as DNA, the CDR3 is TGCAGTGCTAGAGTCCCCGGGACAGGGGGCAATGAGCAGTTCTTC.

This clonotype turned up a few times. The V gene is TRBV5-4, the J gene TRBJ2-2; 13 bases are a match to TRBD2. Trimming cost V 2 bases and J 4 bases; bases outside gene matches: 5. Germline assignment: CDR1 SGHNT and CDR2 YYREEE (reference sequence). The CDR3 contains 17 residues. CDR3 sequence reads: CASSFRTSGRATGELFF. The CDR3 region has the DNA TGTGCCAGCAGCTTCCGAACTAGCGGGAGGGCCACCGGGGAGCTGTTTTTT.

The V gene is TRBV5-1, the J gene TRBJ2-6, with D unclear. Trimming removed 0 bases at V and 0 bases at J, with 7 bases between. Germline V lookup: CDR1 SGHRS, CDR2 YFSETQ. The CDR3 loop spans 16 amino acids. Here the CDR3 reads CASSLAADSGANVLTF. The CDR3 region has the DNA TGCGCCAGCAGCTTGGCCGCGGACTCTGGGGCCAACGTCCTGACTTTC.

V and J are TRBV6-5 and TRBJ1-2; a possible D gene is TRBD1 (6 bases). The CDR3 is made up of 16 amino acids. V shed 2 bases and J shed 4 bases, with 17 bases lying between them. Germline lookup yields CDR1 MNHEY and CDR2 SVGAGI. CDR3 sequence (DNA): TGTGCCAGCAGTTACAAGGGGGAGGGACGGGGCTATGGCTACACCTTC. This codes for CASSYKGEGRGYGYTF.

The V and J genes are TRBV6-5 and TRBJ2-1; 9 bases map to TRBD2. The germline V gene encodes CDR1 MNHEY and CDR2 SVGAGI. J lost 7 bases, V lost 2 bases, and 15 bases had no gene match. The CDR3 has 18 amino acids. CDR3 sequence: CASSYRALALAGWNEQFF. In nucleotides, the CDR3 is TGTGCCAGCAGTTACAGGGCGCTGGCGCTAGCGGGATGGAATGAGCAGTTCTTC.

The chain combines TRBV28 with TRBJ2-5; D is perhaps TRBD1 or TRBD2 (6 bases each). The CDR3 has 14 residues. V gave up 3 bases and J gave up 0 bases, with 8 bases separating them. Germline V CDR1 and CDR2: MDHEN, SYDVKM. The CDR3 spells CASSFGGHQETQYF. CDR3 DNA sequence: TGTGCCAGCAGTTTTGGGGGGCACCAAGAGACCCAGTACTTC.

The chain joins TRBV7-6 to TRBJ2-1; D perhaps matches TRBD2 (5 bases). CDR3 length: 15 amino acids. V gave up 0 bases and J gave up 3 bases, with 9 bases separating them. Germline V lookup: CDR1 SGHVS, CDR2 FNYEAQ. The CDR3 coding sequence is TGTGCCAGCAGCTTAGCCCCTACTAGCTACAATGAGCAGTTCTTC. It specifies CASSLAPTSYNEQFF.

This clonotype occurred many times. V is TRBV24-1 and J is TRBJ2-7; 15 positions agree with TRBD2. Germline V gene sequence: CDR1 KGHDR, CDR2 SFDVKD. Trimming took 3 bases from V and 5 from J; bases not matched to a gene: 4. The CDR3 contains 16 residues. The CDR3 DNA follows: TGTGCCACCAGTGATGGGACTAGCGGGAGGAGGAACGAGCAGTACTTC. Protein product: CATSDGTSGRRNEQYF.

This chain uses TRBV20-1 with TRBJ2-7; D not certain. Trimming removed 6 bases at V and 5 bases at J, with 20 bases between. CDR1 and CDR2 (germline): DFQATT, SNEGSKA (reference sequence). The CDR3 totals 14 residues. CDR3 nucleotide sequence: TGCAGTGCCCACCCCACAGTACCCTCGGACGAGCAGTACGTC. Translation gives CSAHPTVPSDEQYV.